This T cell receptor (beta chain) was retrieved from a study of vaccination effects on CD4 cells after COVID-19. Across the whole study: All study participants received two doses of BNT162b2 or mRNA-1273 vaccine.

Study results and caveats: Clonal contraction was marked in infection- and vaccine-induced clones late after vaccination.

After expansion with viral peptide pools in the ViraFEST assay, antigen-specific CD4+ T cells were sequenced. An approximately 10-day culture period preceded the isolation of CD4+ T cells. Every well got over 1.5 million PBMC, which were grown with around 11 IU/ml IL-2 and 8.5 to 10 ug/ml peptides. Details on this clone: Its antigen is not known.

This CDR3 comprises 15 residues. The V gene's germline CDR1 is LNHDA and CDR2 SQIVND (reference sequence). The V gene end was trimmed by 2 bases and the J gene end by 1 base; junction bases not matched to a gene: 3. The assay was immunoSEQ multiplex PCR, and TCRdb's table has in-frame clones only and misses some. The data show 55,000 to 70,000 clones, with roughly 76% seen just once and about 2.7% held by the top ten. V usage is TRBV19 and J usage is TRBJ2-3; 7 positions match TRBD1. This TCR came from a human donor who received a COVID-19 vaccine. Here the sequenced sample was CD4+ T cells from PBMCs cultured with HCoV-229E spike peptides, taken before COVID-19 vaccination. Written as DNA, the CDR3 is TGTGCCAGTAGTATATCAGGGGGAGGCACAGATACGCAGTATTTT. Translation gives CASSISGGGTDTQYF.